In this sample, the clone carrying this T cell receptor beta chain turned up many times. The antigen is unknown. It was with a sample-barcoded 5' primer and a J-beta primer mix that a second PCR of roughly 7 to 12 cycles was run. TCRdb ran MiXCR on the 5' RACE reads and lists one entry per CDR3 protein. The sample has roughly 1,000,000 distinct CDR3 sequences; less than 25% are singletons. This sample is drawn from a study of blood T cells in healthy people across ages. Findings and limits, study-wide: Aged donors had fewer naive CD4+ cells and lower diversity than long-lived donors.

CDR1 MNHEY and CDR2 SVGAGI come from the germline V gene. The germline V and J ends were trimmed by 2 bases and 1 base, with 8 bases remaining between them. The CDR3 covers 14 residues. This same sample was also part of a study on T cells of mothers and their children. In that study: A few mothers and their six children, all healthy Caucasians, donated.

This receptor was identified in a girl aged 2 to 9 in good health. Sequencing input: blood. This rearrangement joins TRBV6-5 to TRBJ1-1, with D hard to call. Written as DNA, the CDR3 is TGTGCCAGCAGTTACGCGGGGAAGAACACTGAAGCTTTCTTT. It yields the protein CASSYAGKNTEAFF.